A selection of T cell receptor beta chains follows, all from one sample in a study of T cells in Graves' hyperthyroidism and ophthalmopathy. TCRdb reanalysed the multiplex PCR reads using MiXCR and keeps one entry per CDR3 protein. The sample yields 540,000 or so distinct CDR3 sequences, more than 15% seen once. The sequenced material came from blood. The source is a woman aged 30 to 39 with Graves' hyperthyroidism. CDR3s include the opening cysteine and the closing phenylalanine or tryptophan. Each record gives: V gene, clone size, D gene, J gene, CDR3 DNA, CDR3 protein. D genes are given only for firm matches. Clone size appears in some rows only: once, few, many, or a class for an expanded clone.

>TRBV9|few|TRBD2|TRBJ2-5
TGTGCCAGCAGCGGACTAGCGGGATTAGAGACCCAGTACTTC
CASSGLAGLETQYF
>TRBV5-6|many|-|TRBJ2-2
TGTGCCAGCAGCTTGGGACCCAGGGCCGGCGGGGAGCTGTTTTTT
CASSLGPRAGGELFF
>TRBV19|-|-|TRBJ2-1
TGTGCCAGTAAAACCGGGACCTCAAGGGCCGATGAGCAGTTCTTC
CASKTGTSRADEQFF
>TRBV3-1|many|-|TRBJ1-6
TGTGCCAGCAGCGGCAGCGCAAATTCACCCCTCCACTTT
CASSGSANSPLHF
>TRBV7-2|many|-|TRBJ1-1
TGTGCCAGCACCCAATCGGGGGTGAACACTGAAGCTTTCTTT
CASTQSGVNTEAFF
>TRBV14|-|-|TRBJ1-4
TGTGCCAGCAGCCACCCGGTTGGTAATGAAAAACTGTTTTTT
CASSHPVGNEKLFF
>TRBV5-1|many|-|TRBJ2-1
TGCGCCAGCAGCTTGGATGGACATAGTCGGTCCTACAATGAGCAGTTCTTC
CASSLDGHSRSYNEQFF
>TRBV10-3|many|-|TRBJ2-7
TGTGCCATCAGCGGGGGTCTGAACTACGAGCAGTACTTC
CAISGGLNYEQYF
>TRBV2|many|TRBD1|TRBJ2-3
TGTGCCAGCCCCTCGACAGGGGGTTTTACGGATACGCAGTATTTT
CASPSTGGFTDTQYF
>TRBV19|few|-|TRBJ2-3
TGTGCCAGTAGGCCCTTAGACGAAAGGGGTGCAGATACGCAGTATTTT
CASRPLDERGADTQYF
>TRBV28|many|-|TRBJ1-4
TGTGCCAGCAGTTTAGCGCAGGGATTGGGTGAAAAACTGTTTTTT
CASSLAQGLGEKLFF
>TRBV28|many|TRBD1|TRBJ1-2
TGTGCCAGCAGGTACCGGGACAGGGTATTTGGTGGCTACACCTTC
CASRYRDRVFGGYTF
>TRBV2|many|-|TRBJ2-2
TGTGCCAGCAGTGAAGCGGGGTACACCGGGGAGCTGTTTTTT
CASSEAGYTGELFF
>TRBV25-1|-|-|TRBJ2-4
TGTGCCAGCAGTTCCGCCGGGACCGCCGGGGCCAAAAACATTCAGTACTTC
CASSSAGTAGAKNIQYF
>TRBV6-1|few|TRBD2|TRBJ2-3
TGTGCCAGCAATAGAGCGGGAGATGCAGATACGCAGTATTTT
CASNRAGDADTQYF
>TRBV5-1|few|TRBD1|TRBJ1-4
TGCGCCAGCAGCTTGGACCCGACAGGGGGCAGTGAAAAACTGTTTTTT
CASSLDPTGGSEKLFF
>TRBV9|few|-|TRBJ2-2
TGTGCCAGCAGCGTACTTGGCGGGGAGCTGTTTTTT
CASSVLGGELFF
>TRBV10-1|few|-|TRBJ1-1
TGCGCCAGCAGTGAATCGGGACGTTTGAACACTGAAGCTTTCTTT
CASSESGRLNTEAFF
>TRBV29-1|few|-|TRBJ2-7
TGCAGCGGTGGGTCTGGGACATTATCCTACGAGCAGTACTTC
CSGGSGTLSYEQYF
>TRBV5-6|few|TRBD2|TRBJ2-1
TGTGCCAGCAGCATTTTAGCGGGAGGGCGTTACAATGAGCAGTTCTTC
CASSILAGGRYNEQFF
>TRBV20-1|-|TRBD2|TRBJ2-7
TGCAGTGCTGGCCCCGTAGGACTAGCGGGGTACGAGCAGTACTTC
CSAGPVGLAGYEQYF
>TRBV7-2|many|-|TRBJ2-3
TGTGCCAGCAGTCGAAGACCCTCCATCGGGCAGTATTTT
CASSRRPSIGQYF
>TRBV7-9|few|-|TRBJ2-1
TGTGCCAGCAGCTTAGCGAATGGAGGGGAGCAGTTCTTC
CASSLANGGEQFF
>TRBV28|-|TRBD1|TRBJ2-5
TGTGCCAGCAGTTTACCTTTCGTGCTCCCAGGGGGCCTACAAGAGACCCAGTACTTC
CASSLPFVLPGGLQETQYF
>TRBV28|many|TRBD1|TRBJ2-3
TGTGCCCACAGCGCAGGGGGTAGGGCAGATACGCAGTATTTT
CAHSAGGRADTQYF
>TRBV20-1|many|TRBD1|TRBJ1-4
TGCAGTGCTAGGACAGGGGATGAAAAACTGTTTTTT
CSARTGDEKLFF
>TRBV3-1|-|-|TRBJ1-4
TGTGCCAGCAGCCAAGATTTTGGCGATGAAAAACTGTTTTTT
CASSQDFGDEKLFF
>TRBV5-6|many|TRBD2|TRBJ2-1
TGTGCCAGCAGCTCCCTAGGGCGGGAGGCGGAGCAGTTCTTC
CASSSLGREAEQFF
>TRBV28|-|-|TRBJ2-7
TGTGCCAGCAGTTCCACCCAGGGGTTGGGTGAGCAGTACTTC
CASSSTQGLGEQYF
>TRBV6-4|-|TRBD1|TRBJ1-2
TGTGCCAGCAGTGACTCCGGGACAGGGGTCCATGGCTACACCTTC
CASSDSGTGVHGYTF
>TRBV7-2|many|-|TRBJ2-3
TGTGCCAGCAGCTCGATCAGGGTGAGCACAGATACGCAGTATTTT
CASSSIRVSTDTQYF
>TRBV5-5|many|-|TRBJ1-3
TGTGCCAGCAGCCAGGCCGGGACCTCTGGAAACACCATATATTTT
CASSQAGTSGNTIYF
>TRBV25-1|many|-|TRBJ1-1
TGTGCCAGCAGTGACTTATCCCAAATGAACACTGAAGCTTTCTTT
CASSDLSQMNTEAFF
>TRBV9|few|TRBD2|TRBJ2-1
TGTGCCAGCAGCGGAACCGGGACTAGCGGGAGACGTGAGCAGTTCTTC
CASSGTGTSGRREQFF
>TRBV4-1|once|TRBD2|TRBJ2-1
TGCGCCAGCAGTCAACTCCTAGCGGGAGAACACAATAAGCAGTTCTTC
CASSQLLAGEHNKQFF
>TRBV3-1|many|-|TRBJ2-1
TGTGCCAGCAGCCAAGATCGGAGCTCCTACAATGAGCAGTTCTTC
CASSQDRSSYNEQFF
>TRBV9|many|TRBD2|TRBJ2-7
TGTGCCAGCAGCGCCGGGACTAGCGGACCCTACGAGCAGTACTTC
CASSAGTSGPYEQYF